The TCR beta chain described here comes from a study of cytomegalovirus exposure and HLA in healthy donors. The table came from immunoSEQ multiplex PCR; TCRdb's copy has only in-frame clones and leaves some out. The sample consists of about 360,000 clones, 86% of them appearing once. The donors were part of the validation cohort of 120 subjects. That cohort was separate from the first cohort, which comprised 700 or so subjects. This clone has just a few counts. Specimen: PBMCs. The source of this sequence is a woman aged 18-29 years in good health and CMV-seronegative.

The CDR3 sequence is CASSMGQGFWPQHF. The DNA for the CDR3 is TGTGCCAGTAGTATGGGACAGGGGTTCTGGCCCCAGCATTTT. The chain couples TRBV19 to TRBJ1-5, with 10 bases aligning to TRBD1. The CDR3 spans 14 residues. V lost 3 bases, J lost 9 bases, and 5 bases stayed unmatched. CDR1 is LNHDA, CDR2 SQIVND, per germline (reference sequence). The full variable domain, rest sourced from reference TRBV19 and TRBJ1-5, is DGGITQSPKYLFRKEGQNVTLSCEQNLNHDAMYWYRQDPGQGLRLIYYSQIVNDFQKGDIAEGYSVSREKKESFPLTVTSAQKNPTAFYLCASSMGQGFWPQHFGDGTRLSIL.